The 32 T cell receptor beta chains below were found in one sample sequenced in a study of T cell responses to AZD1222 COVID-19 vaccine. Data came from immunoSEQ multiplex PCR; TCRdb stores just in-frame clones and leaves some out. The top ten clones hold around 3.8% of a sample with about 150,000 clones, 91% of them seen once. Sample: peripheral blood, taken 28 days after the second AZD1222 dose. Receptors originate from an adult who received the AZD1222 COVID-19 vaccine.

This chain connects TRBV7-6 to TRBJ1-1; TRBD1 agrees at 9 bases. V lost 3 bases to trimming and J lost 1 base; unmatched junction nucleotides: 3. This CDR3 spans 15 amino acids. From germline, CDR1 is SGHVS and CDR2 FNYEAQ. CDR3 bases: TGTGCCAGCAGCTTCGCGGGACAGGGGAACACTGAAGCTTTCTTT. Translating gives CASSFAGQGNTEAFF.

This clone showed up just a few times. The chain couples TRBV5-1 to TRBJ1-2; the D is unclear. Germline CDR1 is SGHRS and CDR2 is YFSETQ. V lost 4 bases to trimming and J lost 1 base, with 11 bases between them. The CDR3 length is 14 residues. The CDR3 is CASSPYDLNYGYTF. CDR3 nucleotides: TGCGCCAGCAGCCCTTACGACCTTAACTATGGCTACACCTTC.

J is TRBJ1-5 and V is TRBV19; D ambiguous. Between the trimmed V and J ends, which lost 7 bases and 0 bases, there was a span of 13 bases. The CDR3 sequence is 15 residues long. Germline V gene data show CDR1 as LNHDA and CDR2 as SQIVND (reference sequence). CDR3 sequence reads: CASKTSSHSNQPQHF. CDR3 nucleotides: TGTGCCAGTAAAACCTCCAGTCATAGCAATCAGCCCCAGCATTTT.

This clone was seen just once. The chain has TRBV9 and TRBJ2-7; 9 bases line up with TRBD2. V lost 0 bases and J lost 2; bases outside the gene matches: 3. Germline assignment: CDR1 SGDLS and CDR2 YYNGEE. The CDR3 is made up of 15 amino acids. The CDR3 DNA sequence: TGTGCCAGCAGCGTAGGGACTAGCGTAACCTACGAGCAGTACTTC. Translated, it gives CASSVGTSVTYEQYF.

The chain joins TRBV27 to TRBJ2-1; 7 bases fit TRBD2. From germline, CDR1 is MNHEY and CDR2 SMNVEV (reference sequence). This CDR3 is built from 16 residues. The trim removed 8 bases at V and 2 bases at J, leaving 12 bases unmatched. As DNA, the CDR3 is TGTGCCAGCGCCCCAAGGGCGGGGGTCACCTACAATGAGCAGTTCTTC. It encodes CASAPRAGVTYNEQFF.

The gene calls are TRBV27 and TRBJ1-5; the D is unclear. From germline, CDR1 is MNHEY and CDR2 SMNVEV (reference sequence). V dropped 1 base and J dropped 5 bases, with 9 bases sitting between them. CDR3 size: 14 residues. The CDR3 nucleotides read TGTGCCAGCAGTTTATTCCGCGGGGATCAGCCCCAGCATTTT. This sequence encodes CASSLFRGDQPQHF.

V and J are TRBV24-1 and TRBJ2-2, with D maybe TRBD2 (6 bases). Germline CDR1 KGHDR, CDR2 SFDVKD. V lost 0 bases and J lost 7, with 11 bases in between. The CDR3 runs to 15 residues. The CDR3 bases are TGTGCCACCAGTGATTTGAGGAGGGGTCTCGGGGAGCTGTTTTTT. Translating gives CATSDLRRGLGELFF.

The chain is built from TRBV7-2 and TRBJ2-1; D is perhaps TRBD2 (5 bases). V lost 5 bases and J lost 4, with 15 bases in between. Germline CDR1 reads SGHTA; CDR2 reads FQGNSA. The CDR3 has 15 residues. DNA of the CDR3: TGTGCCAGCAGCCCCCACGGGATTGAATACAATGAGCAGTTCTTC. It yields the protein CASSPHGIEYNEQFF.

The chain uses TRBV4-3 and TRBJ2-4; perhaps D is TRBD1 or TRBD2 (5 bases each). Trimming cost V 3 bases and J 3 bases, with 18 bases left between them. The CDR3 is made up of 17 amino acids. Germline-derived CDR1 and CDR2 are LGHNA and YSLEER. The CDR3, as DNA: TGCGCCAGCAGCCAGGGGGAAACGTGGGATCTCAAAAACATTCAGTACTTC. Protein: CASSQGETWDLKNIQYF.

The gene calls are TRBV7-2 and TRBJ1-2; unclear D gene. This CDR3 spans 14 amino acids. Germline V gene sequence: CDR1 SGHTA, CDR2 FQGNSA. The V and J ends lost 5 bases and 2 bases respectively, with 12 bases between them. CDR3 sequence: CASSGLTGNYGYTF. In nucleotides, the CDR3 is TGTGCCAGCAGCGGATTGACGGGAAACTATGGCTACACCTTC.

The chain links TRBV30 to TRBJ1-4; D is unresolved. V was shortened by 0 bases and J by 5 bases, with 10 bases between the two germline ends. The CDR3 has 14 amino acids. In germline, CDR1 is GTSNPN, CDR2 SVGIG (reference sequence). CDR3 nucleotide sequence: TGTGCCTGGAGTGTCCGGGGTCCCAATGAAAAACTGTTTTTT. It yields the protein CAWSVRGPNEKLFF.

The chain carries TRBV6-6 and TRBJ1-5; 7 nucleotides line up with TRBD1. Germline CDR1 reads MNHNY; CDR2 reads SVGAGI (reference sequence). There are 14 residues in the CDR3. The J segment lost 3 bases and the V segment lost 4 bases, leaving 3 bases of the junction unmatched. In nucleotides, the CDR3 is TGTGCCAGCAGTTTTGGGACAGCCAATCAGCCCCAGCATTTT. It encodes CASSFGTANQPQHF.

This clone appeared a single time. The rearrangement links TRBV5-5 to TRBJ2-7, with D uncertain. Germline V lookup: CDR1 SGHKS, CDR2 YYEKEE (reference sequence). Deletions cut 1 base from V and 0 bases from J, with 11 bases between. This CDR3 is built from 15 residues. CDR3: CASSLIQLSSYEQYF. The CDR3 region has the DNA TGTGCCAGCAGCTTGATTCAGTTGAGCTCCTACGAGCAGTACTTC.

The CDR3 spells CASSSPYQPQHF. The CDR3 DNA sequence: TGTGCCAGCAGTTCGCCCTATCAGCCCCAGCATTTT. This chain uses TRBV12-3 or TRBV12-4 with TRBJ1-5; no firm D call. Trimming cost V 4 bases and J 5 bases, with 6 bases left between them. The CDR3 has 12 residues.

V usage is TRBV29-1 and J usage is TRBJ1-1, with D tentatively TRBD1 (6 bases). V lost 7 bases and J lost 8, with 14 bases in between. This CDR3 spans 11 amino acids. Germline values: CDR1 SQVTM, CDR2 ANQGSEA. The CDR3 DNA reads TGCAGCGGGAGGGACACCCTCGAAGCTTTCTTT. Amino acid sequence: CSGRDTLEAFF.

CDR3 nucleotide sequence: TGTGCCAGCAGCTTATGGTCAGGGGGCGTCAATGAAAAACTGTTTTTT. Protein: CASSLWSGGVNEKLFF. This rearrangement joins TRBV7-9 to TRBJ1-4; 8 nucleotides align to TRBD1. The CDR3 consists of 16 residues. Germline-derived CDR1 and CDR2 are SEHNR and FQNEAQ (reference sequence). Germline trimming cut 2 bases from V and 5 bases from J; bases unmatched to any gene: 7.

The rearrangement joins TRBV5-1 to TRBJ2-6, with D perhaps being TRBD1 or TRBD2 (5 bases each). This CDR3 region has 15 residues. V was shortened by 5 bases and J by 3 bases, with 12 bases between the two germline ends. From germline, CDR1 is SGHRS and CDR2 YFSETQ. This CDR3 reads CASRTEGFGANVLTF. The CDR3 bases are TGCGCCAGCAGGACCGAGGGGTTTGGGGCCAACGTCCTGACTTTC.

The CDR3, as DNA: TGTGCCAGCTGTCGCGGGAGCTCTTACGAGCAGTACTTC. Residues: CASCRGSSYEQYF. V is TRBV21-1 and J is TRBJ2-7; TRBD2 is the table's D call, not checked against the DNA. TRBV21-1 is a pseudogene segment. There are 13 residues in the CDR3.

This chain connects TRBV7-7 to TRBJ2-2, with D uncertain. Trimming shortened V by 1 base and J by 5 bases, and 11 bases separated the two germline ends. Germline V CDR1 and CDR2: SSHAT, FNYEAQ (reference sequence). This CDR3 spans 15 amino acids. CDR3 protein: CASSLGGSGTGELFF. CDR3 DNA sequence: TGTGCCAGCAGCTTAGGAGGTTCGGGTACCGGGGAGCTGTTTTTT. Based on the CDR3 plus reference TRBV7-7 and TRBJ2-2, the full variable domain is GAGVSQSPRYKVTKRGQDVTLRCDPISSHATLYWYQQALGQGPEFLTYFNYEAQPDKSGLPSDRFSAERPEGSISTLTIQRTEQRDSAMYRCASSLGGSGTGELFFGEGSRLTVL.

This clone came up a few times. This sequence joins TRBV4-2 and TRBJ2-5, with 12 bases identical to TRBD2. The CDR3 is 17 amino acids. The germline CDR1 and CDR2 sequences are LGHNA and YNFKEQ. V dropped 0 bases and J dropped 1; count of bases not matched to a gene: 3. The CDR3 here is CASSQDASGRGQETQYF. The CDR3 DNA reads as TGTGCCAGCAGCCAAGATGCTAGCGGGAGGGGCCAAGAGACCCAGTACTTC.

The chain is built from TRBV5-1 and TRBJ1-1; a weak D match, TRBD1 (5 bases). V gave up 1 base and J gave up 5 bases, with 12 bases separating them. Germline loops: CDR1 SGHRS, CDR2 YFSETQ. The CDR3 contains 14 residues. This CDR3 is CASSLSQGRTEAFF. The CDR3, as DNA: TGCGCCAGCAGCTTGTCCCAGGGCCGAACTGAAGCTTTCTTT.

The chain is built from TRBV5-5 and TRBJ2-7; 11 bases are shared with TRBD2. CDR1 is SGHKS and CDR2 is YYEKEE in the germline V gene (reference sequence). The CDR3 sequence is 16 residues long. The J segment lost 2 bases and the V segment lost 2 bases, leaving 6 bases of the junction unmatched. CDR3 protein: CASSLRGLAGAYEQYF. The DNA of the CDR3 is TGTGCCAGCAGCTTACGAGGACTAGCGGGCGCCTACGAGCAGTACTTC.

This chain connects TRBV7-2 to TRBJ1-1; 9 bases line up with TRBD1. V gave up 5 bases and J gave up 8 bases; unmatched junction bases: 6. This CDR3 contains 13 residues. Germline V CDR1 and CDR2: SGHTA, FQGNSA. The CDR3 bases are TGTGCCAGCAGCATCCGGGACAGGGCAGAAGCTTTCTTT. Its protein is CASSIRDRAEAFF.

CDR3 nucleotides: TGTGCCAGCAGTTACAGTAGCAATCAGCCCCAGCATTTT. Protein: CASSYSSNQPQHF. The chain employs TRBV6-2 or TRBV6-3 and TRBJ1-5; the D is unclear. V lost 2 bases to trimming and J lost 0 bases, with 2 bases between them. CDR1 is MNHEY, CDR2 SVGEGT, per germline. This CDR3 is 13 amino acids long.

The V gene is TRBV5-1, the J gene TRBJ1-1, with D tentatively TRBD1 (5 bases). This CDR3 contains 14 residues. V lost 2 bases, J lost 3 bases, and 11 bases lay in between. The germline V gene has CDR1 SGHRS and CDR2 YFSETQ. In DNA form, the CDR3 reads TGCGCCAGCAGCTTTGCAGGGTTCGACACTGAAGCTTTCTTT. As protein: CASSFAGFDTEAFF.

The rearrangement joins TRBV29-1 to TRBJ2-5; D is perhaps TRBD1 (6 bases). V lost 4 bases, J lost 2 bases, and 14 bases lay in between. The CDR3 is 14 residues long. Germline loops: CDR1 SQVTM, CDR2 ANQGSEA. The CDR3 DNA sequence: TGCAGCGTTGTCCCCGGCAGGGGACAAGAGACCCAGTACTTC. Its protein product is CSVVPGRGQETQYF.

This chain connects TRBV6-2 or TRBV6-3 to TRBJ2-3; 7 bases align to TRBD2. The CDR3 is made up of 16 amino acids. CDR1 is MNHEY and CDR2 is SVGEGT in the germline V gene. Trimming cost V 2 bases and J 4 bases; bases outside gene matches: 9. The CDR3 DNA follows: TGTGCCAGCAGTTACCCAGGACTAGATAGTGCAGATACGCAGTATTTT. Translation gives CASSYPGLDSADTQYF.

The V call is TRBV19, the J call TRBJ2-1, with TRBD2 as a possible D gene (6 bases). V lost 3 bases, J lost 3 bases, and 9 bases lay in between. The germline V gene encodes CDR1 LNHDA and CDR2 SQIVND (reference sequence). The CDR3 is 14 residues long. The CDR3 loop is CASSIRRGYNEQFF. The CDR3 DNA reads TGTGCCAGTAGTATCCGGCGGGGCTACAATGAGCAGTTCTTC.

V is TRBV7-3 and J is TRBJ2-1; the D gene is possibly TRBD1 (6 bases). This CDR3 has 14 residues. Germline V lookup: CDR1 SGHTA, CDR2 FQGTGA. The ends were cut back, 3 bases at V and 9 bases at J, with 15 bases in the middle. The CDR3 spells CASSFLGGESEQFF. DNA for the CDR3: TGTGCCAGCAGCTTTCTAGGGGGAGAGAGTGAGCAGTTCTTC.

The gene calls are TRBV27 and TRBJ2-1; 14 nucleotides match TRBD2. Trimming cost V 3 bases and J 4 bases; bases outside gene matches: 8. CDR3 size: 18 residues. Germline CDR1 MNHEY, CDR2 SMNVEV (reference sequence). The CDR3 sequence is CASSFPRLAGGGYNEQFF. For the CDR3, the DNA is TGTGCCAGCAGTTTCCCCCGACTAGCGGGAGGGGGATACAATGAGCAGTTCTTC.

This clone came up once. This sequence joins TRBV7-6 and TRBJ2-2, with 7 bases matching TRBD2. In germline, CDR1 is SGHVS, CDR2 FNYEAQ. There are 17 residues in the CDR3. V lost 0 bases, J lost 1 base, and 5 bases stayed unmatched. In DNA, the CDR3 is TGTGCCAGCAGCTTAGCGTTGTGGGAGGGGAACACCGGGGAGCTGTTTTTT. This gives the protein CASSLALWEGNTGELFF.

This chain connects TRBV6-5 to TRBJ1-4, with D hard to call. The CDR3 has 15 residues. CDR1 is MNHEY, CDR2 SVGAGI, per germline. Trimming took 0 bases from V and 0 from J, leaving 5 bases between them. The CDR3 reads CASSYSGSTNEKLFF. For the CDR3, the DNA is TGTGCCAGCAGTTACTCAGGATCAACTAATGAAAAACTGTTTTTT.